These 25 T cell receptor beta chains came from one sample sequenced in a study of vaccination effects on CD4 cells after COVID-19. These receptors have no known antigen. Libraries were prepared by immunoSEQ multiplex PCR; TCRdb keeps only in-frame clonotypes and omits some of them. The table has about 30,000 clones, about 60% seen once. Cells that had been cultured for 10 days were the source of isolated CD4+ T cells. Sequenced material: CD4+ T cells from PBMCs cultured without peptide, taken before COVID-19 vaccination. The receptors stem from a human donor who received a COVID-19 vaccine.

The rearrangement uses TRBV5-8 and TRBJ2-7; no reliable D call. V gave up 4 bases and J gave up 0 bases, with 2 bases separating them. CDR1 and CDR2 from the germline V gene are SGHTS and YDEGEE. The CDR3 runs 11 residues. In DNA, the CDR3 is TGTGCCAGCAGCCCCTCCTACGAGCAGTACTTC. This sequence encodes CASSPSYEQYF.

The rearrangement joins TRBV19 to TRBJ2-3, with TRBD2 matching over 10 bases. This CDR3 is built from 14 residues. Per the germline V gene, CDR1 is LNHDA and CDR2 is SQIVND (reference sequence). V lost 9 bases and J lost 9; bases outside the gene matches: 12. The CDR3, as DNA: TGTGCCAGCAGGATAGCGGGGGGTCCTTCGACGCAGTATTTT. Its protein is CASRIAGGPSTQYF.

J is TRBJ2-1 and V is TRBV24-1; a possible D gene is TRBD1 (6 bases). The V and J ends lost 4 bases and 3 bases respectively, with 15 bases between them. CDR3 length equals 16 residues. Germline V gene sequence: CDR1 KGHDR, CDR2 SFDVKD. The CDR3 region is CATSDRTGSHYNEQFF. CDR3 bases: TGTGCCACCAGTGACCGTACAGGGAGCCACTACAATGAGCAGTTCTTC.

This chain links TRBV27 with TRBJ2-7; possibly TRBD2 for D (5 bases). Germline-derived CDR1 and CDR2 are MNHEY and SMNVEV (reference sequence). The CDR3 extends over 13 amino acids. The V and J ends lost 5 bases and 1 base respectively, with 9 bases between them. The CDR3 sequence is CASSGRGSYEQYF. Here the CDR3 DNA reads TGTGCCAGCAGTGGTCGGGGATCCTACGAGCAGTACTTC.

This clone was observed a few times. This sequence joins TRBV5-1 and TRBJ1-4; D remains ambiguous. CDR1 SGHRS and CDR2 YFSETQ come from the germline V gene. V lost 0 bases to trimming and J lost 8 bases, with 11 bases between them. The CDR3 consists of 14 residues. The CDR3 loop is CASSLAGVGEKLFF. The CDR3 coding sequence is TGCGCCAGCAGCTTGGCCGGAGTTGGCGAAAAACTGTTTTTT. Using reference TRBV5-1 and TRBJ1-4 for the parts outside the CDR3, the full variable domain is KAGVTQTPRYLIKTRGQQVTLSCSPISGHRSVSWYQQTPGQGLQFLFEYFSETQRNKGNFPGRFSGRQFSNSRSEMNVSTLELGDSALYLCASSLAGVGEKLFFGSGTQLSVL.

J is TRBJ1-2 and V is TRBV2; 8 positions match TRBD1. V was pared by 4 bases and J by 8 bases, with 6 bases of the junction left unmatched. This CDR3 spans 13 amino acids. CDR1 SNHLY and CDR2 FYNNEI come from the germline V gene. CDR3 in DNA: TGTGCCAGCAGTGTGGGGAACAGGGGGGGCTACACCTTC. It specifies CASSVGNRGGYTF.

This clone was detected only a few times. The gene calls are TRBV21-1 and TRBJ2-7. TRBV21-1 counts as a pseudogene. This CDR3 is built from 19 residues. CDR3 sequence (DNA): TGTGCCAGCAGCAAAAGGTTTCTCCTAGAATTGGGCAACCCCTACGAGCAGTACTTC. This encodes CASSKRFLLELGNPYEQYF.

The CDR3: CASSQDVTSGNTIYF. The CDR3 bases are TGTGCCAGCAGCCAAGATGTCACCTCTGGAAACACCATATATTTT. The chain couples TRBV3-1 (or the pseudogene TRBV3-2) to TRBJ1-3; the D is unclear. Looked up from germline, CDR1 is LGHDT and CDR2 is YNNKEL (reference sequence). The CDR3 is 15 amino acids. V shed 0 bases and J shed 0 bases, with 6 bases lying between them.

The chain combines TRBV12-3 or TRBV12-4 with TRBJ2-2, with D possibly matching TRBD2 (5 bases). The CDR3 length is 13 residues. Trimming left V 8 bases short and J 6 bases short, with 13 bases between. Written as DNA, the CDR3 is TGTGCCAGCGGAAGAGGGCAGTCCGGGGAGCTGTTTTTT. It translates to CASGRGQSGELFF.

The chain has TRBV9 and TRBJ2-6, with a tentative D call TRBD2 (6 bases). CDR3 length: 16 amino acids. The germline CDR1 and CDR2 sequences are SGDLS and YYNGEE. Trimming cost V 3 bases and J 4 bases, with 14 bases left between them. This CDR3 is CASSATSGLGANVLTF. CDR3 bases: TGTGCCAGCAGCGCCACTTCGGGACTCGGGGCCAACGTCCTGACTTTC. Together with reference TRBV9 and TRBJ2-6, the CDR3 gives the full variable domain: DSGVTQTPKHLITATGQRVTLRCSPRSGDLSVYWYQQSLDQGLQFLIQYYNGEERAKGNILERFSAQQFPDLHSELNLSSLELGDSALYFCASSATSGLGANVLTFGAGSRLTVL.

Only a few counts were recorded for this clone. The V call is TRBV5-1, the J call TRBJ2-1; D may be TRBD2 (6 bases). Trimming took 0 bases from V and 0 from J, leaving 10 bases between them. The CDR3 is 16 residues long. Germline CDR1 and CDR2: SGHRS and YFSETQ. CDR3: CASSLAYGSSYNEQFF. CDR3 nucleotides: TGCGCCAGCAGCTTGGCCTACGGGAGCTCCTACAATGAGCAGTTCTTC.

In this sample, this clone turned up a few times. This chain uses TRBV5-1 with TRBJ2-7, with D maybe TRBD1 (6 bases). The CDR3 is 15 residues long. Germline V gives CDR1 SGHRS, CDR2 YFSETQ. Trimming stripped 2 bases from V and 0 bases from J, with 12 bases between. This CDR3 is CASSFDYRDSYEQYF. CDR3 nucleotides: TGCGCCAGCAGCTTCGATTACAGGGACTCCTACGAGCAGTACTTC.

The chain recombines TRBV18 with TRBJ1-3; the D is unclear. V was pared by 6 bases and J by 0 bases, with 12 bases between. Looked up from germline, CDR1 is KGHSH and CDR2 is LQKENI. CDR3 length equals 15 residues. The CDR3 region is CASSPDGSSGNTIYF. The CDR3 region has the DNA TGTGCCAGCTCCCCCGACGGGTCCTCTGGAAACACCATATATTTT.

The chain carries TRBV2 and TRBJ2-3; 10 positions match TRBD2. CDR3 length: 15 residues. The ends lost 6 bases at V and 4 bases at J; junction bases unmatched: 7. Germline V gene lookup returns CDR1 SNHLY and CDR2 FYNNEI. CDR3 DNA: TGTGCCAGCAGCCCTAGCGGGGGTTACGCAGATACGCAGTATTTT. This gives the protein CASSPSGGYADTQYF.

The rearrangement links TRBV9 to TRBJ2-7, with 8 bases lining up with TRBD1. Per germline, CDR1 SGDLS and CDR2 YYNGEE. The CDR3 is 15 amino acids. The V segment lost 0 bases and the J segment 3 bases; nucleotides outside the gene matches: 5. CDR3 sequence: CASSVEAGGGYEQYF. As DNA, the CDR3 is TGTGCCAGCAGCGTAGAGGCAGGGGGCGGCTACGAGCAGTACTTC.

V is TRBV6-2 or TRBV6-3 and J is TRBJ2-3, with D possibly TRBD1 on 6 matching bases. V lost 0 bases, J lost 5 bases, and 12 bases lay in between. The germline CDR1 and CDR2 sequences are MNHEY and SVGEGT. The CDR3 runs to 15 residues. DNA of the CDR3: TGTGCCAGCAGTTACTCGAGGGCAGGGGTAGATACGCAGTATTTT. Translated: CASSYSRAGVDTQYF.

The rearrangement joins TRBV5-1 to TRBJ2-6; either TRBD1 or TRBD2 may fit D (6 bases each). The V end lost 6 bases, the J end lost 1 base, and 8 bases lay between the germline ends. Looked up from germline, CDR1 is SGHRS and CDR2 is YFSETQ. The CDR3 contains 14 residues. CDR3 amino acids: CASIGGSGANVLTF. The DNA of the CDR3 is TGCGCCAGCATAGGGGGGTCTGGGGCCAACGTCCTGACTTTC.

V is TRBV18 and J is TRBJ2-6; no clear D gene. V lost 5 bases to trimming and J lost 0 bases, with 8 bases between them. The CDR3 contains 15 residues. The germline V gene has CDR1 KGHSH and CDR2 LQKENI. The CDR3 bases are TGTGCCAGCTCAGAAGGGAACTCTGGGGCCAACGTCCTGACTTTC. Translating gives CASSEGNSGANVLTF.

The CDR3 loop reads CASSQDRARMNTEAFF. In DNA form, the CDR3 reads TGCGCCAGCAGCCAAGATAGGGCCAGGATGAACACTGAAGCTTTCTTT. This sequence joins TRBV4-1 and TRBJ1-1; D is unresolved. This CDR3 spans 16 amino acids. V was pared by 0 bases and J by 0 bases, with 11 bases between. Germline V gives CDR1 MGHRA, CDR2 YSYEKL.

The V gene is TRBV2, the J gene TRBJ1-6; 8 bases line up with TRBD1. The germline V gene encodes CDR1 SNHLY and CDR2 FYNNEI. Trimming at V came to 1 base and at J to 11 bases, leaving 4 bases not matched to a gene. There are 14 residues in the CDR3. For the CDR3, the DNA is TGTGCCAGCAGTGAAGAACAGGGGGTAGCACCCCTCCACTTT. This sequence encodes CASSEEQGVAPLHF. The variable domain in full, completed from reference TRBV2 and TRBJ1-6, reads EPEVTQTPSHQVTQMGQEVILRCVPISNHLYFYWYRQILGQKVEFLVSFYNNEISEKSEIFDDQFSVERPDGSNFTLKIRSTKLEDSAMYFCASSEEQGVAPLHFGNGTRLTVT.

The chain employs TRBV5-4 and TRBJ1-1; a weak D match, TRBD1 (6 bases). V lost 1 base, J lost 11 bases, and 15 bases lay in between. Germline V lookup: CDR1 SGHNT, CDR2 YYREEE (reference sequence). This CDR3 region has 13 residues. CDR3 residues: CASSLRGGARAFF. CDR3 nucleotides: TGTGCCAGCAGCTTGCGAGGGGGGGCCCGGGCTTTCTTT.

The J gene is TRBJ1-2, the V gene TRBV5-1; TRBD1 is a possible D gene (5 bases). The CDR3 is 14 amino acids. Trimming removed 6 bases at V and 2 bases at J, with 14 bases between. Germline CDR1 is SGHRS and CDR2 is YFSETQ. DNA of the CDR3: TGCGCCAGCACTCGCGACAGCGAGAACTATGGCTACACCTTC. Translated: CASTRDSENYGYTF.

The genes are TRBV6-5 and TRBJ1-2; TRBD1 aligns across 11 bases. Germline loops: CDR1 MNHEY, CDR2 SVGAGI. This CDR3 is built from 14 residues. The ends lost 9 bases at V and 5 bases at J; junction bases unmatched: 8. The CDR3 loop reads CASLRDRGKYGYTF. The CDR3, as DNA: TGTGCCAGTTTGAGGGACAGGGGGAAGTATGGCTACACCTTC.

The V gene is TRBV24-1, the J gene TRBJ1-5; D may be TRBD1 (6 bases). V was pared by 4 bases and J by 9 bases, with 15 bases between. Germline V gene lookup returns CDR1 KGHDR and CDR2 SFDVKD. There are 14 residues in the CDR3. CDR3 DNA sequence: TGTGCCACCAGTGAGCGAGGGGGGGTGAGGCCCCAGCATTTT. Protein: CATSERGGVRPQHF.

V and J are TRBV4-2 and TRBJ2-2; TRBD2 is a possible D gene (5 bases). Germline CDR1 is LGHNA and CDR2 is YNFKEQ. Trimming removed 0 bases from V and 1 base from J, with 15 bases in between. The CDR3 loop spans 18 amino acids. The CDR3 is CASSQDPRGRGNTGELFF. Written as DNA, the CDR3 is TGTGCCAGCAGCCAAGATCCCCGGGGTCGGGGGAACACCGGGGAGCTGTTTTTT.